These 30 T cell receptor beta chains were sequenced from one sample in a study of somatic mutations in cytotoxic T cells in rheumatoid arthritis. Using immunoSEQ multiplex PCR, the repertoire was profiled, and TCRdb retains in-frame clones only, with some absent. The table includes roughly 13,000 clones, approximately 74% detected once. The sequenced material came from CD8+ T cells sorted from blood. All receptors derive from an adult with rheumatoid arthritis.

The chain combines TRBV27 with TRBJ2-7; D gene ambiguous. Germline V gene lookup returns CDR1 MNHEY and CDR2 SMNVEV (reference sequence). Between the trimmed V and J ends, which lost 2 bases and 2 bases, there was a span of 10 bases. The CDR3 covers 14 residues. CDR3 DNA: TGTGCCAGCAGTTTAACCCCAGAACCCTACGAGCAGTACTTC. Amino acid sequence: CASSLTPEPYEQYF.

This clone is termed medium-sized. The chain is built from TRBV7-2 and TRBJ2-1; no reliable D call. The CDR3 loop spans 11 amino acids. From germline, CDR1 is SGHTA and CDR2 FQGNSA. The V end lost 3 bases, the J end lost 14 bases, and 11 bases lay between the germline ends. CDR3 bases: TGTGCCAGCAGCTTCGGTTTTCGGAAGTTCTTC. It codes for CASSFGFRKFF.

V and J are TRBV4-1 and TRBJ1-1, with TRBD1 identical over 7 bases. CDR3 length: 15 amino acids. Germline V CDR1 and CDR2: MGHRA, YSYEKL. The junction had 1 base not matched to a gene; V was cut back by 0 bases and J by 0 bases. The CDR3 bases are TGCGCCAGCAGCCAAGAACAGGGGTTGAACACTGAAGCTTTCTTT. Translating gives CASSQEQGLNTEAFF.

This chain's CDR3 is CASSVAPIQDRRYEQYF. Written as DNA, the CDR3 is TGTGCCAGCAGTGTAGCCCCAATACAAGACAGGCGCTACGAGCAGTACTTC. This chain uses TRBV2 with TRBJ2-7; maybe TRBD1 (6 bases). CDR1 and CDR2 (germline): SNHLY, FYNNEI. The CDR3 sequence is 17 residues long. The V gene lost 4 bases and the J gene lost 3 bases, with 22 bases spanning the gap.

The J gene is TRBJ2-1, the V gene TRBV9; possibly TRBD1 for D (7 bases). Germline values: CDR1 SGDLS, CDR2 YYNGEE. The CDR3 runs to 15 residues. V lost 1 base, J lost 9 bases, and 17 bases lay in between. The CDR3 sequence is CASSVTGDSVAEQFF. The CDR3 coding sequence is TGTGCCAGCAGCGTAACGGGGGACAGCGTGGCTGAGCAGTTCTTC.

V and J are TRBV11-2 and TRBJ1-2; D gene uncertain. Per the germline V gene, CDR1 is SGHAT and CDR2 is FQNNGV. The CDR3 totals 13 residues. V lost 4 bases and J 4 bases, leaving 10 bases between the germline ends. Written as DNA, the CDR3 is TGTGCCAGCAGCTCGGGCAGTCTCTATGGCTACACCTTC. Encoded protein: CASSSGSLYGYTF.

This chain uses TRBV18 with TRBJ2-3, with D perhaps given as TRBD1 or TRBD2 (6 bases each). Between the trimmed V and J ends, which lost 3 bases and 2 bases, there was a span of 18 bases. Germline assignment: CDR1 KGHSH and CDR2 LQKENI. This CDR3 has 17 amino acids. DNA for the CDR3: TGTGCCAGCTCACCCCAGGAGCGATGGGGGGCCACAGATACGCAGTATTTT. Translating gives CASSPQERWGATDTQYF.

The genes are TRBV5-8 and TRBJ2-5; 8 nucleotides align to TRBD2. Germline loops: CDR1 SGHTS, CDR2 YDEGEE. The CDR3 is 15 residues long. V shed 0 bases and J 2 bases; nucleotides not matched to a gene: 3. CDR3 sequence reads: CASSLVAGGQETQYF. CDR3 DNA sequence: TGTGCCAGCAGCTTGGTGGCGGGGGGTCAAGAGACCCAGTACTTC.

The chain joins TRBV19 to TRBJ1-6, with unresolved D. CDR1 and CDR2 (germline): LNHDA, SQIVND (reference sequence). Between the trimmed V and J ends, which lost 0 bases and 7 bases, there was a span of 10 bases. The CDR3 is 15 amino acids. CDR3 DNA: TGTGCCAGTAGTATAGATCGGCCACAGAATTCACCCCTCCACTTT. Protein: CASSIDRPQNSPLHF.

This chain joins TRBV7-9 and TRBJ2-5; 8 bases agree with TRBD2. The end of the DNA is better explained by TRBJ2-7, so the J call may be wrong. The CDR3 totals 13 residues. From germline, CDR1 is SEHNR and CDR2 FQNEAQ (reference sequence). The CDR3 nucleotides read TGTGCCAGCAGCCCCGGGAGGGACTACGAGCAGTACTTC. Its translation is CASSPGRDYEQYF.

This rearrangement joins TRBV7-9 to TRBJ2-5; D remains unclear. V was shortened by 5 bases and J by 9 bases, with 19 bases between the two germline ends. CDR1 is SEHNR, CDR2 FQNEAQ, per germline (reference sequence). This CDR3 spans 14 amino acids. CDR3 bases: TGTGCCAGCAGCCTACAGTGGCCACCTGGGGCCCAGTACTTC. Protein product: CASSLQWPPGAQYF.

The V call is TRBV6-5, the J call TRBJ2-7; a possible D gene is TRBD1 (7 bases). Germline CDR1 and CDR2: MNHEY and SVGAGI. The CDR3 runs 15 residues. Between the trimmed V and J ends, which lost 0 bases and 7 bases, there was a span of 16 bases. Written as DNA, the CDR3 is TGTGCCAGCAGTTACTCACAGGGGCCAGGGAGGGAGCAGTACTTC. As protein: CASSYSQGPGREQYF.

There are a few counts of this clone. The rearrangement links TRBV5-6 to TRBJ2-7, with 7 bases matching TRBD2. V trimming: 3 bases; J trimming: 4 bases; junction bases outside the gene matches: 7. CDR3 length: 14 amino acids. Germline CDR1 SGHDT, CDR2 YYEEEE. CDR3 sequence (DNA): TGTGCCAGCAGCTCGGTGGGGGGGGGATACGAGCAGTACTTC. Residues: CASSSVGGGYEQYF.

The chain uses TRBV2 and TRBJ2-5; 8 bases align to TRBD2. CDR1 and CDR2 from the germline V gene are SNHLY and FYNNEI. This CDR3 has 15 residues. The trim removed 7 bases at V and 1 base at J, leaving 8 bases unmatched. CDR3 in DNA: TGTGCCAGCACCGGGGGGGATCTTACCCAAGAGACCCAGTACTTC. Translating gives CASTGGDLTQETQYF. The whole variable domain, remainder taken from reference TRBV2 and TRBJ2-5, is EPEVTQTPSHQVTQMGQEVILRCVPISNHLYFYWYRQILGQKVEFLVSFYNNEISEKSEIFDDQFSVERPDGSNFTLKIRSTKLEDSAMYFCASTGGDLTQETQYFGPGTRLLVL.

This clone was seen a few times. The chain is built from TRBV4-1 and TRBJ1-4; no firm D call. This CDR3 is 15 amino acids long. Trimming removed 4 bases from V and 5 bases from J, with 14 bases in between. Germline V gene data show CDR1 as MGHRA and CDR2 as YSYEKL. DNA of the CDR3: TGCGCCAGCAGCCCCACCGATAGGCGAAATGAAAAACTGTTTTTT. It codes for CASSPTDRRNEKLFF.

This clone is a singleton in its sample. This chain uses TRBV7-6 with TRBJ2-1; tentative D call: TRBD2 (6 bases). Germline V CDR1 and CDR2: SGHVS, FNYEAQ. The length of the CDR3 is 16 residues. V lost 3 bases, J lost 0 bases, and 12 bases lay in between. The CDR3 nucleotides read TGTGCCAGCAGCTTGGAAAGACTAGGCTCCTACAATGAGCAGTTCTTC. Protein product: CASSLERLGSYNEQFF.

The chain couples TRBV13 to TRBJ1-6, with D tentatively TRBD1 (6 bases). V gave up 8 bases and J gave up 7 bases, with 9 bases separating them. This CDR3 is 12 amino acids long. Germline CDR1 PRHDT, CDR2 FYEKMQ (reference sequence). CDR3 nucleotides: TGTGCCAGCCAGGGGTTAAATTCACCCCTCCACTTT. Its translation is CASQGLNSPLHF. Full variable domain (remainder filled in from reference TRBV13 and TRBJ1-6): AAGVIQSPRHLIKEKRETATLKCYPIPRHDTVYWYQQGPGQDPQFLISFYEKMQSDKGSIPDRFSAQQFSDYHSELNMSSLELGDSALYFCASQGLNSPLHFGNGTRLTVT.

The J gene is TRBJ2-5, the V gene TRBV6-1; unclear D gene. The CDR3 is made up of 15 amino acids. V lost 1 base and J 2 bases, leaving 11 bases between the germline ends. Germline CDR1 reads MNHNS; CDR2 reads SASEGT. DNA for the CDR3: TGTGCCAGCAGTGAAGGCGCGGACCAGCAAGAGACCCAGTACTTC. The encoded protein is CASSEGADQQETQYF.

This chain links TRBV9 with TRBJ2-2; the match to TRBD2 covers 12 bases. The J segment lost 4 bases and the V segment lost 0 bases, leaving 7 bases of the junction unmatched. CDR3 size: 18 residues. Germline CDR1 is SGDLS and CDR2 is YYNGEE. This CDR3 reads CASSVARELAGGTGELFF. The CDR3 DNA sequence: TGTGCCAGCAGCGTAGCCCGAGAACTAGCGGGGGGCACCGGGGAGCTGTTTTTT.

This clone was counted only a few times. The chain has TRBV2 and TRBJ1-2, with D unclear. Looked up from germline, CDR1 is SNHLY and CDR2 is FYNNEI. Trimming left V 4 bases short and J 2 bases short, with 17 bases between. The CDR3 is made up of 16 amino acids. The DNA of the CDR3 is TGTGCCAGCAGTGGACTTTACATGGAGGAAAACTATGGCTACACCTTC. Translating gives CASSGLYMEENYGYTF.

This CDR3 is CASSVEGSGANVLTF. The CDR3 DNA is TGTGCCAGCAGTGTCGAAGGGAGCGGGGCCAACGTCCTGACTTTC. The chain recombines TRBV6-1 with TRBJ2-6; the D gene is possibly TRBD2 (5 bases). CDR3 length: 15 residues. The germline V and J ends were trimmed by 4 bases and 4 bases, with 11 bases remaining between them. Germline V gives CDR1 MNHNS, CDR2 SASEGT.

This clone was seen a few times. The chain links TRBV9 to TRBJ2-1; TRBD2 is a possible D gene (6 bases). The CDR3 sequence is 15 residues long. Trimming stripped 3 bases from V and 6 bases from J, with 16 bases between. Per the germline V gene, CDR1 is SGDLS and CDR2 is YYNGEE. The CDR3 sequence is CASSGTIGGVNEQFF. As DNA, the CDR3 is TGTGCCAGCAGCGGCACTATCGGGGGTGTCAATGAGCAGTTCTTC.

The chain recombines TRBV6-1 with TRBJ2-7, with a weak D call TRBD1 (6 bases). Germline V gives CDR1 MNHNS, CDR2 SASEGT. Deletions cut 4 bases from V and 0 bases from J, with 13 bases between. There are 15 residues in the CDR3. The CDR3 sequence: CASSVRQVSSYEQYF. Here the CDR3 DNA reads TGTGCCAGCAGTGTAAGACAGGTTAGCTCCTACGAGCAGTACTTC.

For this clone: Sequence at one end of the junction differs from germline and may be a read error. The chain joins TRBV7-9 to TRBJ1-2; unclear D gene. The CDR3 consists of 8 residues. Germline-derived CDR1 and CDR2 are SEHNR and FQNEAQ (reference sequence). The CDR3, as DNA: TGTGCCAGCAGCATTAGGCCCTTC. Protein: CASSIRPF.

The rearrangement uses TRBV7-2 and TRBJ1-1; D uncertain. The ends were cut back, 0 bases at V and 1 base at J, with 9 bases in the middle. Germline assignment: CDR1 SGHTA and CDR2 FQGNSA. This CDR3 has 15 residues. The CDR3: CASSLATTGNTEAFF. CDR3 nucleotide sequence: TGTGCCAGCAGCTTAGCGACAACCGGGAACACTGAAGCTTTCTTT.

This rearrangement joins TRBV14 to TRBJ2-7; D may be TRBD2 (5 bases). The V and J ends lost 1 base and 3 bases respectively, with 13 bases between them. Germline assignment: CDR1 SGHDN and CDR2 FVKESK. CDR3 length: 15 residues. The CDR3: CASSQVAGPLYEQYF. CDR3 bases: TGTGCCAGCAGCCAAGTGGCGGGCCCCCTCTACGAGCAGTACTTC. Full variable domain (outside the CDR3, taken from reference TRBV14 and TRBJ2-7): EAGVTQFPSHSVIEKGQTVTLRCDPISGHDNLYWYRRVMGKEIKFLLHFVKESKQDESGMPNNRFLAERTGGTYSTLKVQPAELEDSGVYFCASSQVAGPLYEQYFGPGTRLTVT.

This sequence joins TRBV19 and TRBJ2-1, with D maybe TRBD2 (5 bases). CDR1 is LNHDA, CDR2 SQIVND, per germline (reference sequence). This CDR3 has 13 amino acids. The V end was cut by 5 bases, the J end by 6 bases, with 11 bases between. CDR3: CASSLREGNEQFF. The CDR3 bases are TGTGCCAGTAGTCTTCGCGAGGGCAATGAGCAGTTCTTC.

V and J are TRBV11-2 and TRBJ1-1; D is uncertain. Germline V gives CDR1 SGHAT, CDR2 FQNNGV. V was clipped by 0 bases and J by 5 bases, with 13 bases between them. The CDR3 spans 15 residues. CDR3: CASSLDFGGGTEAFF. In nucleotides, the CDR3 is TGTGCCAGCAGCTTAGATTTCGGAGGAGGGACTGAAGCTTTCTTT.

The CDR3 protein is CASSYSDSQETQYF. CDR3 sequence (DNA): TGTGCCAGCAGTTACTCGGACAGTCAAGAGACCCAGTACTTC. The V gene is TRBV6-5, the J gene TRBJ2-5, with a possible D match to TRBD1 (6 bases). V lost 0 bases to trimming and J lost 2 bases, with 7 bases between them. The CDR3 extends over 14 amino acids. Germline CDR1 and CDR2: MNHEY and SVGAGI.

The V gene is TRBV28, the J gene TRBJ1-5; D unclear. The germline V and J ends were trimmed by 9 bases and 0 bases, with 15 bases remaining between them. Germline loops: CDR1 MDHEN, CDR2 SYDVKM. This CDR3 comprises 15 residues. CDR3 region: CASSVPETSNQPQHF. For the CDR3, the DNA is TGTGCCAGTTCCGTCCCGGAAACTAGCAATCAGCCCCAGCATTTT.